The TCR beta chain under discussion was sequenced for a study of cytomegalovirus exposure and HLA in healthy donors. Study-wide findings and caveats: Versus the roughly 640-donor mean, an Asian-associated ancestry cluster reportedly showed fewer N-insertions in a later analysis.

Researchers ran the PCR with 60 Vbeta and 13 Jbeta primers. Clones were sequenced by immunoSEQ multiplex PCR, and TCRdb holds only the in-frame ones, with some missing. Its clone listing holds tens of thousands of clones. The CDR3 is made up of 15 amino acids. Germline assignment: CDR1 SGHTA and CDR2 FQGNSA. Trimming took 5 bases from V and 4 from J, leaving 15 bases between them. About this clone: Its antigen is unidentified.

The source of this sequence is a woman aged 50 to 60 in good health and CMV-seropositive. Sequencing used PBMCs. This chain links TRBV7-2 with TRBJ2-1, with D perhaps TRBD2 (5 bases). CDR3 bases: TGTGCCAGCAGCCCCCCACCGGGGTTATACAATGAGCAGTTCTTC. Residues: CASSPPPGLYNEQFF.